The present entry profiles one T cell receptor beta chain with its context. This sample is drawn from a study of blood T cell repertoires in COVID-19. Across the study: Nucleic acid was either cDNA or gDNA, and it came from T cells, B-cell-depleted T cells, or PBMCs.

CDR3 size: 15 residues. Germline values: CDR1 MNHEY, CDR2 SVGAGI. V shed 0 bases and J shed 14 bases, with 19 bases lying between them. How the authors handled the data: By means of reference gene primer amplification, nucleated cell counts were estimated. Sequencing used immunoSEQ multiplex PCR; TCRdb keeps in-frame clones, though not all of them. V, J and clone size reflect that table, while D and trimming were determined from the DNA. The sample contains about 82,000 clones, roughly 80% of which appear only once. The sequence was obtained from a woman aged 40 to 50 with active or convalescent COVID-19. Sequenced input: peripheral blood. The chain is built from TRBV6-5 and TRBJ1-4; possible D gene TRBD1, 6 bases. CDR3 amino acids: CASSYSQGRRTMLFF. CDR3 sequence (DNA): TGTGCCAGCAGTTACTCTCAGGGGCGCAGGACCATGCTGTTTTTT.